The clone carrying this T cell receptor (beta chain) came up once. Its antigen is unknown. This record comes from a study of shared clonotypes between healthy human individuals. The overall study: Those who served as donors were a couple of women and a few men between the ages of 18 and 49.

The authors split each subset's genomic DNA evenly across several immunoSEQ plates. TCRdb's copy holds only in-frame clones and misses some; the assay was immunoSEQ multiplex PCR. The sample lists about 2.3 million clones, approximately 90% occurring once. Points from the study as a whole: Sequencing of the sorted subsets was shown by rarefaction to be incomplete despite large depth.

The junction had 4 bases not matched to a gene; V was cut back by 10 bases and J by 0 bases. The V gene's germline CDR1 is LNHDA and CDR2 SQIVND (reference sequence). CDR3 length equals 13 residues. The gene calls are TRBV19 and TRBJ2-3, with 7 bases identical to TRBD1. Sequences were obtained from naive CD4+ T cells from PBMCs. Subset reported: CD45RA+ positively selected. This receptor was taken from a man between 18 and 29 years old in good health. Some clones in this sample may be carry-over from other donors' samples. The CDR3 is CATLTGSTDTQYF. CDR3 bases: TGTGCCACCCTGACAGGGAGCACAGATACGCAGTATTTT.